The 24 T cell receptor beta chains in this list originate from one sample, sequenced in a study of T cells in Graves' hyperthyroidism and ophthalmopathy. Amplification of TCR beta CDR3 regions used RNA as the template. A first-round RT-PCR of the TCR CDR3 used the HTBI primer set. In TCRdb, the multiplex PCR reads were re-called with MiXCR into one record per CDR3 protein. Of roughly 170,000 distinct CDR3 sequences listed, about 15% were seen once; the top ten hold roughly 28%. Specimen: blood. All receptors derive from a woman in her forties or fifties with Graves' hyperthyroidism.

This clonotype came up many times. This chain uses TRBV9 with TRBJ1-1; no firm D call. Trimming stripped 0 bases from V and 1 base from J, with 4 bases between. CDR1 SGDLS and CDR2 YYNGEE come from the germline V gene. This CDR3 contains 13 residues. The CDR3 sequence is CASSVAKNTEAFF. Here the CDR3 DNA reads TGTGCCAGCAGCGTAGCTAAGAACACTGAAGCTTTCTTT.

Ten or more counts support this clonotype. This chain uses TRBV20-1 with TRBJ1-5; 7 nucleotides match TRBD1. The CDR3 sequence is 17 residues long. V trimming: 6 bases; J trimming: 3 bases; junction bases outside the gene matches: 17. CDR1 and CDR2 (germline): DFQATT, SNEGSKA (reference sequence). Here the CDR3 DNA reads TGCAGTGCACCAGCGGTAACAGGGGCGGGGGCCAATCAGCCCCAGCATTTT. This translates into CSAPAVTGAGANQPQHF.

The CDR3 protein is CASSLADPLGGGQFF. DNA for the CDR3: TGTGCCAGCAGCTTAGCGGACCCGCTCGGGGGAGGGCAGTTCTTC. The chain links TRBV7-8 to TRBJ2-1; tentative D call: TRBD2 (6 bases). The CDR3 consists of 15 residues. V lost 0 bases to trimming and J lost 12 bases, with 18 bases between them. In germline, CDR1 is SGHVS, CDR2 FQNEAQ.

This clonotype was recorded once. The CDR3 DNA reads TGTGCCAGCAGGTTCGGGTCCCAGAGCTCCTACGAGCAGTACTTC. This sequence encodes CASRFGSQSSYEQYF. The rearrangement joins TRBV2 to TRBJ2-7; D is unclear. With 6 bases removed from V and 0 bases from J, the gap between germline ends came to 15 bases. The V gene's germline CDR1 is SNHLY and CDR2 FYNNEI. The length of the CDR3 is 15 residues.

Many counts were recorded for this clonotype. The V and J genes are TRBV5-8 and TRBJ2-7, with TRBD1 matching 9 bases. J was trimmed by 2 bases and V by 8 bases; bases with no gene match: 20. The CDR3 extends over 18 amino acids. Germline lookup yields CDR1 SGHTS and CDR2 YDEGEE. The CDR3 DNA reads TGTGCCAGTCAAACCTACAGCTTGGGGACAGGGCGTCCCTACGAGCAGTACTTC. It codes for CASQTYSLGTGRPYEQYF.

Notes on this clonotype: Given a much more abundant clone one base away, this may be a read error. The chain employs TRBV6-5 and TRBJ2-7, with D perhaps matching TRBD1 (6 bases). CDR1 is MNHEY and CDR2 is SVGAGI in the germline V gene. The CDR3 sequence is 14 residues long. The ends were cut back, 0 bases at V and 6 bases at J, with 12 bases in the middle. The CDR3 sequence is CASSYSGTSCEQYF. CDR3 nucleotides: TGTGCCAGCAGTTACTCCGGGACAAGCTGCGAGCAGTACTTC.

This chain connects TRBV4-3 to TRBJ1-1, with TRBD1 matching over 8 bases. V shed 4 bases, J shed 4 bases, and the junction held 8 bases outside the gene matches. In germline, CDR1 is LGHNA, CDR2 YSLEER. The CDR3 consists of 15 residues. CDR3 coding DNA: TGCGCCAGCAGCCGCGGACAGGGACGAGGCACTGAAGCTTTCTTT. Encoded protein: CASSRGQGRGTEAFF.

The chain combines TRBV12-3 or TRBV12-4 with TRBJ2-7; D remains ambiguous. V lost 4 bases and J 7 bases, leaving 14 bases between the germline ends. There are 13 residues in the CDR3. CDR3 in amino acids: CASSWVNGLEQYF. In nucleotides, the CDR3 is TGTGCCAGCAGTTGGGTTAACGGCTTGGAGCAGTACTTC.

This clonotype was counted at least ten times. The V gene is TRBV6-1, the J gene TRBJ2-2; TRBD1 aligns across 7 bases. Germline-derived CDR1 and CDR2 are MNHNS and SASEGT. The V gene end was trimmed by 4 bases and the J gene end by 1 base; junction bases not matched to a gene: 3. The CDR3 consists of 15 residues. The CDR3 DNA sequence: TGTGCCAGCAGTGCCCGGACAGGGAACACCGGGGAGCTGTTTTTT. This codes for CASSARTGNTGELFF.

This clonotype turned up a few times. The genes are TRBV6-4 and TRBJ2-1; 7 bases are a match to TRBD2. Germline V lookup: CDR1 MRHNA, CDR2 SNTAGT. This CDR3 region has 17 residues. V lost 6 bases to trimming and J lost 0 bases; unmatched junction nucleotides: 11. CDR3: CASSSRPGLYSYNEQFF. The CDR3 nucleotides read TGTGCCAGCAGCTCCCGTCCGGGACTATACTCCTACAATGAGCAGTTCTTC.

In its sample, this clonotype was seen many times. Written as DNA, the CDR3 is TGTGCCAGCAGCTTAATGGGGACAGGAAACTATGGCTACACCTTC. It yields the protein CASSLMGTGNYGYTF. The rearrangement links TRBV11-2 to TRBJ1-2, with 8 bases matching TRBD1. Germline lookup yields CDR1 SGHAT and CDR2 FQNNGV. This CDR3 contains 15 residues. V gave up 2 bases and J gave up 2 bases; unmatched junction bases: 4.

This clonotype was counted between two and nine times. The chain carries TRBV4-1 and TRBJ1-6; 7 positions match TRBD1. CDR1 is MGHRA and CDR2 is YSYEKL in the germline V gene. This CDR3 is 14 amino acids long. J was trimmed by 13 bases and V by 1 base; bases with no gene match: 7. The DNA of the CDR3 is TGCGCCAGCAGCCAAGGGACAGGTCTATCCCCCCTCCACTTT. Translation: CASSQGTGLSPLHF.

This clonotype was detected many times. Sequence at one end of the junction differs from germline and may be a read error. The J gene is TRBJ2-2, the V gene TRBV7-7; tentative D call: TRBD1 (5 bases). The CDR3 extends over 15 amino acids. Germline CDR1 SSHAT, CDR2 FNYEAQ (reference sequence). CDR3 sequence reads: CASSPRTLFTGELFF. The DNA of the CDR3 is TGTGCTAGCAGCCCCCGGACATTATTCACCGGGGAGCTGTTTTTT.

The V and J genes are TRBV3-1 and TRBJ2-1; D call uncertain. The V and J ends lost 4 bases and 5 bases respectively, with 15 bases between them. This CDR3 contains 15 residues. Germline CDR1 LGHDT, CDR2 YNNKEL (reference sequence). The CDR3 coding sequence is TGTGCCAGCAGCCTCCACAGCGCTTCCAACAATGAGCAGTTCTTC. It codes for CASSLHSASNNEQFF.

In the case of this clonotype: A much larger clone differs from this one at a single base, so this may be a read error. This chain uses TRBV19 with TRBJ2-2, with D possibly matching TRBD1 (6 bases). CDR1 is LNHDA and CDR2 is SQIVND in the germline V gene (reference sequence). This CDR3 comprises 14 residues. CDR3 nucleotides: TGTGCCAGTAGTATGGGGGCTCTTACCGGGGCGCTGTTTTTT. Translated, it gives CASSMGALTGALFF.

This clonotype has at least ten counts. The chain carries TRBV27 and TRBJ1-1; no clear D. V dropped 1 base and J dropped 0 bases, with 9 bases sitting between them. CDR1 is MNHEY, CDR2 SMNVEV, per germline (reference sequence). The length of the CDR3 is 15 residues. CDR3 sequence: CASSLYRSMNTEAFF. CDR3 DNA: TGTGCCAGCAGTTTATATCGGTCGATGAACACTGAAGCTTTCTTT.

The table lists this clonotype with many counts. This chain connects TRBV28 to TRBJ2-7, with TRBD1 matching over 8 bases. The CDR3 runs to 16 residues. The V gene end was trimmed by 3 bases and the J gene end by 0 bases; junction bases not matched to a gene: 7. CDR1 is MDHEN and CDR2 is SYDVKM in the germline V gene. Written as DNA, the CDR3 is TGTGCCAGCAGTTTCCTTCGGACAGGGAGCTCCTACGAGCAGTACTTC. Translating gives CASSFLRTGSSYEQYF.

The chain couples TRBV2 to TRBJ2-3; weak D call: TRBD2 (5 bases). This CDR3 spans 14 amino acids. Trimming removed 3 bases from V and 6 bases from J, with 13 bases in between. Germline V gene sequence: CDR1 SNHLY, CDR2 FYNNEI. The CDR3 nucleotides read TGTGCCAGCAGTGAGGGCTCTAGCTGGGATACGCAGTATTTT. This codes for CASSEGSSWDTQYF.

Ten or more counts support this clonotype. The CDR3 region has the DNA TGTGCCAGCAGTTTCGCAGGGGCCTCTCCGGGCTACACCTTC. It encodes CASSFAGASPGYTF. The rearrangement links TRBV28 to TRBJ1-2, with D possibly TRBD1 on 6 matching bases. From germline, CDR1 is MDHEN and CDR2 SYDVKM. Trimming shortened V by 3 bases and J by 8 bases, and 16 bases separated the two germline ends. The CDR3 totals 14 residues.

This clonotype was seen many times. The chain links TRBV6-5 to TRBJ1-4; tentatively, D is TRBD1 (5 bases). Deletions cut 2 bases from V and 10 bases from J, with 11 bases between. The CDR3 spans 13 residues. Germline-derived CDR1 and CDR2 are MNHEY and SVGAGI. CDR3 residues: CASSYGAALKLFF. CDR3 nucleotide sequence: TGTGCCAGCAGTTACGGGGCTGCATTAAAACTGTTTTTT.

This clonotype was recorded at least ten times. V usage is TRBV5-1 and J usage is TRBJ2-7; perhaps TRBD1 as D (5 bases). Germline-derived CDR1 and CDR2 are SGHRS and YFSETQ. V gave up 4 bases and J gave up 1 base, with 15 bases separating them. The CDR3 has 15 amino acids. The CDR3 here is CASSPRADQSYEQYF. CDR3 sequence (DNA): TGCGCCAGCAGCCCCAGGGCGGATCAGTCCTACGAGCAGTACTTC.

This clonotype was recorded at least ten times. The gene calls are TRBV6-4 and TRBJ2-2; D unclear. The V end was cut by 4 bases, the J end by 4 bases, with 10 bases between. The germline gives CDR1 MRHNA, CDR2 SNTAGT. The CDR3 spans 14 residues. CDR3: CASSALGATGELFF. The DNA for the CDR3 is TGTGCCAGCAGTGCGCTAGGCGCCACCGGGGAGCTGTTTTTT.

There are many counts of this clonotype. CDR3 DNA: TGTGCCAGCAATAGCGCGGGGGGGCCAGGCGAGCAGTACTTC. Translation gives CASNSAGGPGEQYF. V usage is TRBV2 and J usage is TRBJ2-7; TRBD2 agrees at 9 bases. Trimming cost V 7 bases and J 6 bases; bases outside gene matches: 10. CDR3 length: 14 amino acids. Germline V lookup: CDR1 SNHLY, CDR2 FYNNEI.

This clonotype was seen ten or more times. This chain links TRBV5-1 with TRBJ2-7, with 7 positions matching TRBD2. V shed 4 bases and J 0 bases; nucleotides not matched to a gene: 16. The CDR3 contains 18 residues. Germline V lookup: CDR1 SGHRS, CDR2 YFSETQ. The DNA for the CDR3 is TGCGCCAGCAGCCTCGTGGGCCAGCGGGGTGAAGCCTCCTACGAGCAGTACTTC. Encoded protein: CASSLVGQRGEASYEQYF.